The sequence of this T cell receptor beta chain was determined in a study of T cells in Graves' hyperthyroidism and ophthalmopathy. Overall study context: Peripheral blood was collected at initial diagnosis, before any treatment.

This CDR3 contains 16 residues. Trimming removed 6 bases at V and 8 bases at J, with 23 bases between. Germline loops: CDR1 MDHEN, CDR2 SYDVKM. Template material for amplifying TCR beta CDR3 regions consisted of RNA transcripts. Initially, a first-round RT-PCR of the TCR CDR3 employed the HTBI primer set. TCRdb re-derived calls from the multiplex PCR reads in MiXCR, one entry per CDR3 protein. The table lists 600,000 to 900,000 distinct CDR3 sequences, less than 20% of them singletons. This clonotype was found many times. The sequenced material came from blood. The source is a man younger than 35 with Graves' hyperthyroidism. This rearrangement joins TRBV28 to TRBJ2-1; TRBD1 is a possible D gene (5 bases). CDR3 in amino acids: CASSPGWTPSGDEQFF. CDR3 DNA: TGTGCCAGCAGCCCTGGATGGACACCCTCTGGGGATGAGCAGTTCTTC.